Presented here are 9 T cell receptor beta chains from one specimen sequenced in a study of control samples from healthy donors and cancer patients. This table comes from immunoSEQ multiplex PCR, and its TCRdb copy is limited to in-frame clones, with some not included. The sample yields some 94,000 clones, about 86% seen once. Specimen: blood. Receptors were obtained from a woman in her fifties or sixties in good health.

This chain connects TRBV5-5 to TRBJ1-1; no clear D gene. There are 14 residues in the CDR3. With 2 bases removed from V and 4 bases from J, the gap between germline ends came to 12 bases. Germline CDR1 is SGHKS and CDR2 is YYEKEE (reference sequence). CDR3 sequence: CASSLYPRGTEAFF. In DNA form, the CDR3 reads TGTGCCAGCAGCTTATACCCCCGGGGCACTGAAGCTTTCTTT.

The genes are TRBV20-1 and TRBJ1-1; D remains ambiguous. The germline gives CDR1 DFQATT, CDR2 SNEGSKA (reference sequence). The ends were cut back, 3 bases at V and 5 bases at J, with 1 base in the middle. The CDR3 runs to 9 residues. CDR3 DNA sequence: TGCAGTGCTAGTACTGAAGCTTTCTTT. This translates into CSASTEAFF.

The chain carries TRBV2 and TRBJ1-6; D uncertain. V was shortened by 4 bases and J by 0 bases, with 7 bases between the two germline ends. CDR3 length: 15 residues. Germline loops: CDR1 SNHLY, CDR2 FYNNEI. CDR3 in amino acids: CASSGLSSYNSPLHF. The CDR3 nucleotides read TGTGCCAGCAGTGGTCTATCCTCCTATAATTCACCCCTCCACTTT.

The V gene is TRBV6-6, the J gene TRBJ2-1; D possibly matches TRBD1 or TRBD2 (5 bases each). With 5 bases removed from V and 7 bases from J, the gap between germline ends came to 15 bases. CDR1 and CDR2 from the germline V gene are MNHNY and SVGAGI (reference sequence). The CDR3 totals 14 residues. CDR3 protein: CASSEGWGRNEQFF. DNA for the CDR3: TGTGCCAGCAGTGAGGGTTGGGGCAGAAATGAGCAGTTCTTC.

The V and J genes are TRBV12-3 or TRBV12-4 and TRBJ1-5, with D unclear. With 7 bases removed from V and 7 bases from J, the gap between germline ends came to 14 bases. The CDR3 has 13 amino acids. The CDR3 protein is CASTSSPWQPQHF. CDR3 DNA sequence: TGTGCCAGCACCTCATCTCCTTGGCAGCCCCAGCATTTT.

Worth noting for this clone: At one end the junction does not follow the germline gene, possibly because of a read error. The V gene is TRBV28, the J gene TRBJ2-4; D possibly uses TRBD1 or TRBD2 (5 bases each). This CDR3 contains 11 residues. The germline V gene encodes CDR1 MDHEN and CDR2 SYDVKM. CDR3: CASSLGTVLWF. DNA of the CDR3: TGTGCCAGCAGTCTTGGGACCGTTCTTTGGTTC.

The chain is built from TRBV18 and TRBJ2-5; weak D call: TRBD2 (5 bases). Germline V lookup: CDR1 KGHSH, CDR2 LQKENI. The CDR3 length is 14 residues. Trimming left V 2 bases short and J 1 base short, with 8 bases between. CDR3 region: CASSPGLVQETQYF. Here the CDR3 DNA reads TGTGCCAGCTCACCAGGACTGGTCCAAGAGACCCAGTACTTC.

The chain carries TRBV7-6 and TRBJ2-2, with D unresolved. This CDR3 is built from 13 residues. Germline V gene data show CDR1 as SGHVS and CDR2 as FNYEAQ. V gave up 4 bases and J gave up 7 bases, with 10 bases separating them. The DNA for the CDR3 is TGTGCCAGCAGCTCCCGGGCAGGCGGGGAGCTGTTTTTT. It is translated as CASSSRAGGELFF. Combining the CDR3 with reference TRBV7-6 and TRBJ2-2 gives the whole variable domain GAGVSQSPRYKVTKRGQDVALRCDPISGHVSLYWYRQALGQGPEFLTYFNYEAQQDKSGLPNDRFSAERPEGSISTLTIQRTEQRDSAMYRCASSSRAGGELFFGEGSRLTVL.

This chain links TRBV5-1 with TRBJ1-1; D perhaps matches TRBD1 (5 bases). The CDR3 sequence is 16 residues long. CDR1 and CDR2 (germline): SGHRS, YFSETQ. V was shortened by 2 bases and J by 2 bases, with 16 bases between the two germline ends. CDR3 protein: CASSFRGDSSNTEAFF. In nucleotides, the CDR3 is TGCGCCAGCAGCTTTAGGGGCGACAGCTCCAACACTGAAGCTTTCTTT.